This paragraph covers one TCR beta chain sequence. The data derive from a study of blood T cell repertoires in COVID-19. Only in-frame clones appear in the TCRdb table, and some are missing; sequencing was by immunoSEQ multiplex PCR. The sample contains 350,000 to 450,000 clones, around 85% of which appear only once. Germline V gene sequence: CDR1 LGHDT, CDR2 YNNKEL (reference sequence). J was trimmed by 10 bases and V by 1 base; bases with no gene match: 10. This CDR3 spans 15 amino acids. The V call is TRBV3-1 (or the pseudogene TRBV3-2), the J call TRBJ2-1; 7 bases are a match to TRBD2. The receptor was isolated from a woman between 18 and 29 years old with acute or convalescent COVID-19. The sample comprised peripheral blood. The CDR3 region is CASSQGGLAEAEQFF. CDR3 DNA: TGTGCCAGCAGCCAAGGTGGGCTAGCGGAAGCAGAGCAGTTCTTC.